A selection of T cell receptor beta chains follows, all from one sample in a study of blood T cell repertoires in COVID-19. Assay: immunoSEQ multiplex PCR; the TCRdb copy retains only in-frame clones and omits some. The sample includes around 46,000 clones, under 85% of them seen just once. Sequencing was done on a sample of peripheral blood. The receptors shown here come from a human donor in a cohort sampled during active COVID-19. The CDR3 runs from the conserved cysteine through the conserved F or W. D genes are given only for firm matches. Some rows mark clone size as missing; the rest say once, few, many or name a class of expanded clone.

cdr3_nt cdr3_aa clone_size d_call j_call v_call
TGTGCCACCAGCCCTAGGGACAGAAACATTCAGTACTTC CATSPRDRNIQYF . TRBD1 TRBJ2-4 TRBV15
TGTGCCAGCAGCCTTACCGACCGACTAGCGGTATACGAGCAGTACTTC CASSLTDRLAVYEQYF few TRBD2 TRBJ2-7 TRBV7-2
TGTGCCAGCAGTTACTTCGGTCAGCTAGACTACGAGCAGTACTTC CASSYFGQLDYEQYF few . TRBJ2-7 TRBV6-6
TGTGCCAGCAGTGAGGGGCCGCAAGAGACCCAGTACTTC CASSEGPQETQYF . . TRBJ2-5 TRBV6-1
TGTGCCAGCAGCTTGGGTGGGACAGTTTACAATGAGCAGTTCTTC CASSLGGTVYNEQFF . TRBD1 TRBJ2-1 TRBV5-4
TGTGCCAGCAGTAAGGGACAGGGGGTTTCGGAAGCTTTCTTT CASSKGQGVSEAFF . TRBD1 TRBJ1-1 TRBV6-5
TGTGCCAGCAGTTTAGAACTCTATGGCTACACCTTC CASSLELYGYTF few . TRBJ1-2 TRBV12-3/TRBV12-4
TGCGCCAGCAGCAGAGGACAGGGTCCCTACGAGCAGTACTTC CASSRGQGPYEQYF . TRBD1 TRBJ2-7 TRBV5-1
TGCGCCAGCAGCTCCGGGACAGGGGGCACTGAAGCTTTCTTT CASSSGTGGTEAFF . TRBD1 TRBJ1-1 TRBV5-1
TGTGCCTGGAGTGGGGGACAGGGGATGGCCTACGAGCAGTACTTC CAWSGGQGMAYEQYF . TRBD1 TRBJ2-7 TRBV30
TGTGCCAGCAGAACCGACTTGAACACTGAAGCTTTCTTT CASRTDLNTEAFF . . TRBJ1-1 TRBV28
TGTGCCAGCAGCTTACAGACAGGGATAAACAACGAGCAGTACTTC CASSLQTGINNEQYF . TRBD1 TRBJ2-7 TRBV7-6
TGTGCCAGCAGTTTGCGGAACACTGAAGCTTTCTTT CASSLRNTEAFF . . TRBJ1-1 TRBV28
TGTGCCAGCAGCACATCTAGCGGGGTTTACAATGAGCAGTTCTTC CASSTSSGVYNEQFF . TRBD2 TRBJ2-1 TRBV5-8
TGTGCCAGCAGCTTGCCAGGGCACAACACCATATATTTT CASSLPGHNTIYF . . TRBJ1-3 TRBV11-2
TGTGCCAGCAGTCCGCTGGGACAGAGTATAAACACCGGGGAGCTGTTTTTT CASSPLGQSINTGELFF . TRBD1 TRBJ2-2 TRBV27
TGTGCCATATGGACAGGGACCACTGAAGCTTTCTTT CAIWTGTTEAFF few TRBD1 TRBJ1-1 TRBV10-3
TGTGCCAGCAGCTTTTCTACTGAAGCTTTCTTT CASSFSTEAFF . . TRBJ1-1 TRBV7-2
TGTGCCAGCAGTTTTAACTCGGGCACTGAAGCTTTCTTT CASSFNSGTEAFF . . TRBJ1-1 TRBV12-3/TRBV12-4
TGTGCCAGCAGTTACTTTAGCGGGGGCTCCTACGAGCAGTACTTC CASSYFSGGSYEQYF . TRBD2 TRBJ2-7 TRBV6-5
TGCGCCAGCAGCCAAGGTTCGGTGGCTAGCGGCTCCAATGAGCAGTTCTTC CASSQGSVASGSNEQFF . TRBD2 TRBJ2-1 TRBV4-1
TGTGCCATCAGTGAAACAGGGATGGGGGGCACAGATACGCAGTATTTT CAISETGMGGTDTQYF once . TRBJ2-3 TRBV10-3
TGTGCCAGCAGTTACTCGAGGGACACGCACCAAGAGACCCAGTACTTC CASSYSRDTHQETQYF . . TRBJ2-5 TRBV6-6
TGTGCCAGCAGTTACCCAAACCCAGGGACAGATACGCAGTATTTT CASSYPNPGTDTQYF . . TRBJ2-3 TRBV6-6
TGTGCCAGCAGTACAGGGGGAGTCCCCCTCCACTTT CASSTGGVPLHF once TRBD1 TRBJ1-6 TRBV28
TGTGCCTGGAAACAACAGGGAACTGGGGCCAACGTCCTGACTTTC CAWKQQGTGANVLTF . . TRBJ2-6 TRBV30
TGTGCCTGGAGTGTAGGGGGTAGCCTCCACGAGCAGTACTTC CAWSVGGSLHEQYF . . TRBJ2-7 TRBV30
TGTGCCAGCAGCACCGGGACATCGAACACAGATACGCAGTATTTT CASSTGTSNTDTQYF . . TRBJ2-3 TRBV2
TGTGCCAGCAGTTCCCCGAGGACAGAGAACAGGGGTAACTATGGCTACACCTTC CASSSPRTENRGNYGYTF . TRBD1 TRBJ1-2 TRBV28
TGTGCCAGCTCCAACTCAGGGGGCCTTTCCTATAATTCACCCCTCCACTTT CASSNSGGLSYNSPLHF . TRBD1 TRBJ1-6 TRBV18
TGTGCCAGCAGCGGACGGGGGGACAGGGCTACAGATACGCAGTATTTT CASSGRGDRATDTQYF . TRBD1 TRBJ2-3 TRBV27
TGTGCCAGCAGGAGGGACAGGGGGCGCCGGAATGAGCAGTTCTTC CASRRDRGRRNEQFF . TRBD1 TRBJ2-1 TRBV6-5
TGTGCCAGCAGTTTCAGTCCAGACTATGGCTACACCTTC CASSFSPDYGYTF . . TRBJ1-2 TRBV27
TGTGCCAGCAGCTTCCCAGGGGAGGGGGACACTGAAGCTTTCTTT CASSFPGEGDTEAFF . . TRBJ1-1 TRBV7-9
TGCGCCAGCAGCCGCGAGGGATACTCCTACGAGCAGTACTTC CASSREGYSYEQYF . . TRBJ2-7 TRBV4-1
TGTGCCAGCAGCCGAGGGACTAGCGTTCCCTACGAGCAGTACTTC CASSRGTSVPYEQYF . TRBD2 TRBJ2-7 TRBV14
TGTGCCAGCACTATAATTCCCCATCAATCGTGGGCTTTCTTT CASTIIPHQSWAFF . . TRBJ1-1 TRBV28
TGTGCCATCAGTGACGCGCCGGGGGGGCCGGATACGCAGTATTTT CAISDAPGGPDTQYF . TRBD2 TRBJ2-3 TRBV10-3
TGTGCCAGCAGCTTAACGGGAATGAGCTCCTACGAGCAGTACTTC CASSLTGMSSYEQYF . . TRBJ2-7 TRBV7-9
TGTGCCAGCAGCTGGACAGGCGGCACTGAAGCTTTCTTT CASSWTGGTEAFF . TRBD1 TRBJ1-1 TRBV6-5
TGCGCCAGCAGCCTTCGGCTCTCCCGGGGGGCGGGGGACTTGGACGAGCAGTACTTC CASSLRLSRGAGDLDEQYF . . TRBJ2-7 TRBV4-1
TGTGCCAGCAGCGTAGCTGTAGCCAGGGCTGGCTACACCTTC CASSVAVARAGYTF . . TRBJ1-2 TRBV9
TGTGCCAGCAGCTTAGTCGACAGGCATAATTCACCCCTCCACTTT CASSLVDRHNSPLHF . . TRBJ1-6 TRBV7-8
TGTGCCAGCAGCCAACAGGGTCCTGGAAACACCATATATTTT CASSQQGPGNTIYF . . TRBJ1-3 TRBV5-4
TGTGCCAGCAGCTGGAGACTAGCGGGGGCAGATACGCAGTATTTT CASSWRLAGADTQYF . TRBD2 TRBJ2-3 TRBV5-6
TGTGCCAGCAGCTTATCCCTTATACAGGGGGCCTATGGCTACACCTTC CASSLSLIQGAYGYTF . TRBD1 TRBJ1-2 TRBV7-2
TGCAGCGTTGGGGGCAGGGAAGATCGTGGCTACACCTTC CSVGGREDRGYTF once . TRBJ1-2 TRBV29-1
TGTGCCAGCAGTTCGTCCGGAGGGACGTACAGCTCCTACAATGAGCAGTTCTTC CASSSSGGTYSSYNEQFF . . TRBJ2-1 TRBV28
TGTGCCAGCAGTAGACAGGGGGTGACCTACAATGAGCAGTTCTTC CASSRQGVTYNEQFF once TRBD1 TRBJ2-1 TRBV6-2/TRBV6-3
TGTGCCAGCACCGGACAGGGAGGTCGAGAGACCCAGTACTTC CASTGQGGRETQYF . TRBD1 TRBJ2-5 TRBV7-9
TGTGCCAGCTCCCTCGGACCGGGAATTTACGAGCAGTACTTC CASSLGPGIYEQYF medium-sized . TRBJ2-7 TRBV18
TGTGCCAGCAGCCACGAGACCTACGAGCAGTACTTC CASSHETYEQYF . . TRBJ2-7 TRBV3-1/TRBV3-2
TGTGCCAGCAGTCAGACAGTTTCGAACTATGGCTACACCTTC CASSQTVSNYGYTF . . TRBJ1-2 TRBV27
TGTGCCAGCAGTGAGCGCCTCGGGACTCGCACAGATACGCAGTATTTT CASSERLGTRTDTQYF . . TRBJ2-3 TRBV2
TGTGCCAGCAGCTCTCGACAGGGGACCCACGAGCAGTACTTC CASSSRQGTHEQYF . TRBD1 TRBJ2-7 TRBV7-8